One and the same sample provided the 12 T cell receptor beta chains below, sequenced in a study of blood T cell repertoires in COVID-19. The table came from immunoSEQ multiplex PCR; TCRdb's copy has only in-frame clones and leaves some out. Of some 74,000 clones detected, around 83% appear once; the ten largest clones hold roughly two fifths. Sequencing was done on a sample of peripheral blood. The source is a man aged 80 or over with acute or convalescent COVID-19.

The CDR3 DNA follows: TGTGCCAGCAGCGCCCGCCGCGGGGTACAAGAGACCCAGTACTTC. Protein: CASSARRGVQETQYF. The J gene is TRBJ2-5, the V gene TRBV11-3, with D perhaps matching TRBD2 (6 bases). The V gene lost 5 bases and the J gene lost 2 bases, with 15 bases spanning the gap. Germline CDR1 and CDR2: SGHNT and YENEEA. There are 15 residues in the CDR3.

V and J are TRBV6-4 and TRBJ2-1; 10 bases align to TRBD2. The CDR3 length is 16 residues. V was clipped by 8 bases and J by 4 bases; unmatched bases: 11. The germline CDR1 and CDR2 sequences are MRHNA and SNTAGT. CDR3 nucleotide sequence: TGTGCCAGCGCCAGGAGCGGGGGGGGGATATACAATGAGCAGTTCTTC. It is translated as CASARSGGGIYNEQFF.

DNA for the CDR3: TGTGCCAGCACCAAGGCGGGGGCCTCTGAGCAGTACTTC. This codes for CASTKAGASEQYF. This chain links TRBV7-2 with TRBJ2-7, with D tentatively TRBD2 (7 bases). The CDR3 length is 13 residues. Germline CDR1 SGHTA, CDR2 FQGNSA. V was pared by 7 bases and J by 7 bases, with 17 bases between. Variable domain in full (rest from reference TRBV7-2 and TRBJ2-7): GAGVSQSPSNKVTEKGKDVELRCDPISGHTALYWYRQSLGQGLEFLIYFQGNSAPDKSGLPSDRFSAERTGGSVSTLTIQRTQQEDSAVYLCASTKAGASEQYFGPGTRLTVT.

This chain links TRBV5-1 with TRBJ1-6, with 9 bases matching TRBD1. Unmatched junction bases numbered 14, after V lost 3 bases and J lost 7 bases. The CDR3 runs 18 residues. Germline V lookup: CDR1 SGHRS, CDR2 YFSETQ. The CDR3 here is CASSYTLIRDRENSPLHF. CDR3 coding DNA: TGCGCCAGCAGCTACACCCTGATCCGGGACAGGGAGAATTCACCCCTCCACTTT.

The DNA of the CDR3 is TGTGCCAGCTCAAGTGGTCGCAGTAGCAATCAGCCCCAGCATTTT. Translated, it gives CASSSGRSSNQPQHF. This chain links TRBV2 with TRBJ1-5; D is unclear. Germline V gene sequence: CDR1 SNHLY, CDR2 FYNNEI. Deletions cut 8 bases from V and 0 bases from J, with 14 bases between. CDR3 length: 15 amino acids.

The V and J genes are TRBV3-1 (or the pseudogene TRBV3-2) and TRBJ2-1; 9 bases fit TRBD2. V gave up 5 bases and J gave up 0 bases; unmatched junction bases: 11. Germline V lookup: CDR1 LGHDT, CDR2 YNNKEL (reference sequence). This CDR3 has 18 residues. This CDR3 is CASSSGAGSGSSYNEQFF. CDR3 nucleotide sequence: TGTGCCAGCAGCTCCGGTGCGGGTAGCGGGAGCTCCTACAATGAGCAGTTCTTC.

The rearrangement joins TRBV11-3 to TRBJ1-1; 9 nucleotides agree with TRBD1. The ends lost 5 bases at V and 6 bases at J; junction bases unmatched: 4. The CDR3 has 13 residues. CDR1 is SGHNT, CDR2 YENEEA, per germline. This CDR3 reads CASSRDRVSEAFF. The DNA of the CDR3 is TGTGCCAGCAGCAGGGACAGGGTTTCTGAAGCTTTCTTT.

CDR3 amino acids: CASSDPSGQGYTDTQYF. The CDR3 coding sequence is TGTGCCAGCAGTGACCCCTCGGGACAGGGCTACACAGATACGCAGTATTTT. The chain recombines TRBV25-1 with TRBJ2-3; 9 positions match TRBD1. Germline-derived CDR1 and CDR2 are MGHDK and SYGVNS. V was pared by 3 bases and J by 2 bases, with 9 bases of the junction left unmatched. The CDR3 spans 17 residues.

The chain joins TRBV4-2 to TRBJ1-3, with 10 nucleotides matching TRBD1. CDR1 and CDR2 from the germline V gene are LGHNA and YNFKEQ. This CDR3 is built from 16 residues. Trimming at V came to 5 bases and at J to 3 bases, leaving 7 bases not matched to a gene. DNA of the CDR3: TGTGCCAGCAGCTACGGGACAGGGGAGTTTGGAAACACCATATATTTT. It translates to CASSYGTGEFGNTIYF.

CDR3 DNA sequence: TGTGCCAGCCGATCCCGAACGGGGGTAGGCGAGACCCAGTACTTC. Protein: CASRSRTGVGETQYF. The chain joins TRBV7-2 to TRBJ2-5, with D perhaps TRBD2 (6 bases). The CDR3 spans 15 residues. The V end lost 8 bases, the J end lost 5 bases, and 21 bases lay between the germline ends. CDR1 SGHTA and CDR2 FQGNSA come from the germline V gene.

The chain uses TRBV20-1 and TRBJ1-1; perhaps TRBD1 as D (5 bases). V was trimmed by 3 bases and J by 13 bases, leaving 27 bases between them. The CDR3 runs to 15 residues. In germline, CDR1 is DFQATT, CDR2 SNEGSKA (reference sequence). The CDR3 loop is CSASARGDLTGNGFF. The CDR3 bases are TGCAGTGCTAGTGCTCGGGGGGACCTCACCGGGAATGGTTTCTTT.

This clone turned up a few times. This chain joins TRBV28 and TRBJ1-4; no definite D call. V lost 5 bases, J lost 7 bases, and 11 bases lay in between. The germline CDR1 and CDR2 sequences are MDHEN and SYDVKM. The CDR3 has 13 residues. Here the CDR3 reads CASSGGFREKLFF. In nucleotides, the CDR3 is TGTGCCAGCAGTGGCGGATTCCGTGAAAAACTGTTTTTT.